This TCR beta chain emerged from a study of blood T cell repertoires in COVID-19. In the study overall: Sites across the United States, Italy and Spain contributed samples from acute and convalescent COVID-19. Sources were T cells, B-cell-depleted T cells, or PBMCs; the material itself was cDNA or gDNA.

The authors' processing: Scientists estimated how many nucleated cells there were by amplifying reference gene primers. Measured with immunoSEQ multiplex PCR; TCRdb has only the in-frame clones, and not every one. V, J and clone size are taken as reported in that table, and D and trimming were inferred from the DNA itself. The sample yields about 69,000 clones, around 90% seen once. The CDR3 contains 13 residues. The V end was cut by 2 bases, the J end by 9 bases, with 11 bases between. In germline, CDR1 is MDHEN, CDR2 SYDVKM. The sequencing input was peripheral blood. The chain recombines TRBV28 with TRBJ1-5; TRBD1 might be the D (6 bases). This TCR came from a man aged 45-65 years with acute or convalescent COVID-19. The CDR3 is CASSLAQGRPQHF. CDR3 DNA sequence: TGTGCCAGCAGTTTAGCCCAGGGGAGGCCCCAGCATTTT.